This record concerns one TCR beta chain sequence. The data were obtained in a study of beta chain features in type 1 diabetes. The whole isolated RNA underwent reverse transcription, so sequencing captured expressed TCRB transcripts. Profiling relied on immunoSEQ multiplex PCR, and the TCRdb table lists in-frame clones only, not all of them. The sample contains some 150,000 clones, nearly 50% of which appear only once. Sample: Tregs from blood. The origin of this receptor is a man aged 18-30 years in good health.

CDR3 sequence reads: CAWSGRTSGGYSYEQYF. CDR3 sequence (DNA): TGTGCCTGGAGTGGACGGACTAGCGGGGGGTACTCCTACGAGCAGTACTTC. V is TRBV30 and J is TRBJ2-7, with 14 bases that match TRBD2. Looked up from germline, CDR1 is GTSNPN and CDR2 is SVGIG (reference sequence). After removal of 1 base from V and 0 bases from J, the junction contained 5 bases not matched to a gene. The CDR3 is 17 residues long.